This passage covers 21 T cell receptor beta chains from one sample sequenced in a study of blood T cell repertoires in COVID-19 (dated by TCRdb to 2018 to 2020). Receptors were amplified or captured by the immunoSEQ multiplex PCR assay. Entries here come from immuneACCESS through TCRdb and include only in-frame sequences with V and J called. Some clones fail to appear in such tables; in the studies checked, an unresolved V gene covers under half of the shortfall, and the cause of the remainder is unknown. Counted in this sample were a few hundred thousand clones; about 85% of them appeared once. More than 3% of the sample comes from the top ten. Sequenced material: peripheral blood. The receptors stem from a woman aged 18-29 years with acute or convalescent COVID-19.

V usage is TRBV14 and J usage is TRBJ2-5; TRBD2 matches at 10 bases. In germline, CDR1 is SGHDN, CDR2 FVKESK. V was clipped by 3 bases and J by 3 bases; unmatched bases: 4. CDR3 length: 15 residues. The CDR3 nucleotides are TGTGCCAGCAGCCAGGGTAGCGGGGGGAAAGAGACCCAGTACTTC. This sequence encodes CASSQGSGGKETQYF.

The gene calls are TRBV7-8 and TRBJ1-2; 8 nucleotides match TRBD1. There are 15 residues in the CDR3. V shed 4 bases and J 4 bases; nucleotides not matched to a gene: 8. CDR1 SGHVS and CDR2 FQNEAQ come from the germline V gene. In nucleotides, the CDR3 is TGTGCCAGCAGCTCGAGGACAGGGACGGGCTATGGCTACACCTTC. It specifies CASSSRTGTGYGYTF.

A single count supports this clone. The chain couples TRBV24-1 to TRBJ2-2; D possibly corresponds to TRBD1 (6 bases). CDR1 KGHDR and CDR2 SFDVKD come from the germline V gene. The CDR3 is 18 amino acids. V shed 3 bases and J shed 2 bases, with 18 bases lying between them. This chain's CDR3 is CATSDIPNDRYNTGELFF. The CDR3, as DNA: TGTGCCACCAGTGATATCCCGAACGACAGGTATAACACCGGGGAGCTGTTTTTT.

The chain is built from TRBV7-7 and TRBJ2-7; a possible D gene is TRBD2 (5 bases). V gave up 5 bases and J gave up 0 bases, with 8 bases separating them. The CDR3 runs to 13 residues. Germline V CDR1 and CDR2: SSHAT, FNYEAQ (reference sequence). CDR3 loop: CASSPGVSYEQYF. The CDR3 DNA follows: TGTGCCAGCAGCCCCGGGGTCTCCTACGAGCAGTACTTC.

The sample holds a few counts of this clone. The V and J genes are TRBV6-5 and TRBJ1-2; 12 bases agree with TRBD1. The CDR3 consists of 16 residues. The V and J ends lost 4 bases and 4 bases, in that order; junction bases with no gene match: 7. The germline CDR1 and CDR2 sequences are MNHEY and SVGAGI. CDR3 DNA sequence: TGTGCCAGCAGTTGGGGACAGGGGGCGCGGGGCTATGGCTACACCTTC. The encoded protein is CASSWGQGARGYGYTF.

The chain has TRBV28 and TRBJ1-1; 7 bases fit TRBD1. This CDR3 comprises 16 residues. V lost 8 bases, J lost 1 base, and 13 bases stayed unmatched. The V gene's germline CDR1 is MDHEN and CDR2 SYDVKM. CDR3: CASHPTGDSGNTEAFF. The CDR3 DNA reads as TGTGCCAGCCACCCCACAGGGGATTCCGGGAACACTGAAGCTTTCTTT.

The chain couples TRBV27 to TRBJ2-1, with D unclear. The CDR3 runs to 14 residues. With 3 bases removed from V and 3 bases from J, the gap between germline ends came to 9 bases. CDR1 and CDR2 from the germline V gene are MNHEY and SMNVEV (reference sequence). The CDR3 DNA sequence: TGTGCCAGCAGTTTTGGCGGCTACTACAATGAGCAGTTCTTC. This gives the protein CASSFGGYYNEQFF.

The V gene is TRBV5-8, the J gene TRBJ1-5; 10 bases agree with TRBD1. Germline V gene lookup returns CDR1 SGHTS and CDR2 YDEGEE. The CDR3 totals 15 residues. Trimming took 4 bases from V and 4 from J; bases not matched to a gene: 5. This CDR3 is CASSRGQGKNQPQHF. The CDR3 nucleotides are TGTGCCAGCAGCCGGGGACAGGGGAAGAATCAGCCCCAGCATTTT.

The V call is TRBV11-2, the J call TRBJ1-1; weak D call: TRBD1 (5 bases). This CDR3 spans 15 amino acids. CDR1 is SGHAT, CDR2 FQNNGV, per germline. Trimming took off 3 bases at V and 3 bases at J, with 14 bases between the two ends. CDR3 sequence (DNA): TGTGCCAGCAGCTTGGTACCGGGAGGGGACACTGAAGCTTTCTTT. This codes for CASSLVPGGDTEAFF.

J is TRBJ2-3 and V is TRBV19; no firm D call. The CDR3 has 14 amino acids. Germline V CDR1 and CDR2: LNHDA, SQIVND (reference sequence). V was pared by 1 base and J by 0 bases, with 5 bases between. The chain's CDR3 is CASSIAESTDTQYF. DNA of the CDR3: TGTGCCAGTAGTATAGCGGAGAGCACAGATACGCAGTATTTT.

A remark on this clone: Distinct nucleotide sequences in the sample also encode this CDR3. The CDR3 nucleotides read TGTGCCAGCAGCTCCTCCGGAGGCACTGAAGCTTTCTTT. Its protein is CASSSSGGTEAFF. The chain joins TRBV7-3 to TRBJ1-1; the D is unclear. Trimming shortened V by 4 bases and J by 4 bases, and 10 bases separated the two germline ends. This CDR3 is built from 13 residues. Per germline, CDR1 SGHTA and CDR2 FQGTGA.

V is TRBV13 and J is TRBJ2-5, with 7 nucleotides matching TRBD1. The CDR3 consists of 14 residues. The germline V gene has CDR1 PRHDT and CDR2 FYEKMQ (reference sequence). V shed 6 bases, J shed 3 bases, and the junction held 7 bases outside the gene matches. The CDR3 sequence is CASSYSGTEETQYF. The DNA for the CDR3 is TGTGCCAGCAGTTACTCCGGGACAGAAGAGACCCAGTACTTC.

The V call is TRBV6-5, the J call TRBJ1-2; 7 bases match TRBD1. Germline CDR1 MNHEY, CDR2 SVGAGI. This CDR3 contains 15 residues. V shed 5 bases and J 8 bases; nucleotides not matched to a gene: 14. As DNA, the CDR3 is TGTGCCAGCAGTACAACGCAAACAGGGGTAAACGGCTACACCTTC. The encoded protein is CASSTTQTGVNGYTF.

The chain employs TRBV5-1 and TRBJ2-1; 8 bases match TRBD2. Germline V gene lookup returns CDR1 SGHRS and CDR2 YFSETQ. V was pared by 1 base and J by 5 bases, with 2 bases of the junction left unmatched. CDR3 length equals 14 residues. The CDR3 loop reads CASSLKRENNEQFF. DNA for the CDR3: TGCGCCAGCAGCTTGAAGCGGGAGAACAATGAGCAGTTCTTC.

The gene calls are TRBV9 and TRBJ2-7; D uncertain. The CDR3 runs 14 residues. V shed 4 bases and J shed 6 bases, with 17 bases lying between them. The germline gives CDR1 SGDLS, CDR2 YYNGEE. Here the CDR3 DNA reads TGTGCCAGCAGCCTCCAGGATGGGTTTGGCGAGCAGTACTTC. Translation gives CASSLQDGFGEQYF. The full variable domain, its missing parts supplied by reference TRBV9 and TRBJ2-7, is DSGVTQTPKHLITATGQRVTLRCSPRSGDLSVYWYQQSLDQGLQFLIQYYNGEERAKGNILERFSAQQFPDLHSELNLSSLELGDSALYFCASSLQDGFGEQYFGPGTRLTVT.

This chain connects TRBV6-4 to TRBJ2-7; 9 positions agree with TRBD2. CDR3 size: 20 residues. Trimming at V came to 4 bases and at J to 4 bases, leaving 23 bases not matched to a gene. Per germline, CDR1 MRHNA and CDR2 SNTAGT. The CDR3 here is CASSALVISGSHGGWYEQYF. The CDR3 nucleotides are TGTGCCAGCAGTGCCCTAGTGATTAGCGGGAGTCATGGAGGATGGTACGAGCAGTACTTC.

V gene TRBV5-1 combines with J gene TRBJ2-7, with D hard to call. Per the germline V gene, CDR1 is SGHRS and CDR2 is YFSETQ. The CDR3 has 14 amino acids. The germline V and J ends were trimmed by 0 bases and 1 base, with 8 bases remaining between them. The CDR3 is CASSLGSESYEQYF. CDR3 DNA sequence: TGCGCCAGCAGCTTGGGCTCGGAGTCCTACGAGCAGTACTTC.

The chain joins TRBV2 to TRBJ2-1; 9 bases fit TRBD2. Germline V gene data show CDR1 as SNHLY and CDR2 as FYNNEI. With 5 bases clipped from V and 0 bases from J, the junction kept 2 bases outside the gene matches. The CDR3 length is 15 residues. CDR3 in DNA: TGTGCCAGCAGTTTTAGCGGGAGCTCCTACAATGAGCAGTTCTTC. The encoded protein is CASSFSGSSYNEQFF.

This chain links TRBV7-9 with TRBJ2-7, with D unresolved. Trimming stripped 4 bases from V and 2 bases from J, with 9 bases between. This CDR3 has 13 amino acids. Germline V gene data show CDR1 as SEHNR and CDR2 as FQNEAQ (reference sequence). CDR3 sequence reads: CASSYDDTYEQYF. DNA for the CDR3: TGTGCCAGCAGCTACGACGACACCTACGAGCAGTACTTC.

V usage is TRBV5-5 and J usage is TRBJ1-1; 8 bases line up with TRBD1. The CDR3 spans 14 residues. The germline V gene has CDR1 SGHKS and CDR2 YYEKEE (reference sequence). Trimming at V came to 3 bases and at J to 5 bases, leaving 6 bases not matched to a gene. CDR3 in DNA: TGTGCCAGCAGCTGGACAGGGCTTGGGACTGAAGCTTTCTTT. Its protein is CASSWTGLGTEAFF.

V and J are TRBV10-3 and TRBJ1-1; 7 nucleotides match TRBD1. The length of the CDR3 is 13 residues. V dropped 3 bases and J dropped 5; count of bases not matched to a gene: 3. CDR1 and CDR2 (germline): ENHRY, SYGVKD. The CDR3 loop is CAISDTGETEAFF. Written as DNA, the CDR3 is TGTGCCATCAGTGATACAGGGGAAACTGAAGCTTTCTTT.